This section outlines one T cell receptor (beta chain) sequence together with its context. The data were taken from a study of blood T cell repertoires in COVID-19. Study information: Sites in the United States, Italy and Spain provided acute and convalescent COVID-19 samples. T cells, B-cell-depleted T cells, or PBMCs supplied cDNA or gDNA.

Germline loops: CDR1 SGHRS, CDR2 YFSETQ. The ends lost 3 bases at V and 5 bases at J; junction bases unmatched: 3. The CDR3 sequence is 14 residues long. In the original analysis: Estimates of nucleated cell counts were drawn from the amplification of reference gene primers. Profiled with immunoSEQ multiplex PCR; TCRdb holds only in-frame clones, not every one. The V and J calls and the clone size are those of that table, but D and trimming were determined from the DNA. The sample carries a few hundred thousand clones, 70% to 90% recorded once. This chain joins TRBV5-1 and TRBJ2-1, with 9 bases fitting TRBD2. The sequence came from a woman in her 50s who had recovered from COVID-19. The sequenced sample consisted of peripheral blood. The CDR3 nucleotides read TGCGCCAGCAGCTCAGCGGGGGGTAACAATGAGCAGTTCTTC. As protein: CASSSAGGNNEQFF.